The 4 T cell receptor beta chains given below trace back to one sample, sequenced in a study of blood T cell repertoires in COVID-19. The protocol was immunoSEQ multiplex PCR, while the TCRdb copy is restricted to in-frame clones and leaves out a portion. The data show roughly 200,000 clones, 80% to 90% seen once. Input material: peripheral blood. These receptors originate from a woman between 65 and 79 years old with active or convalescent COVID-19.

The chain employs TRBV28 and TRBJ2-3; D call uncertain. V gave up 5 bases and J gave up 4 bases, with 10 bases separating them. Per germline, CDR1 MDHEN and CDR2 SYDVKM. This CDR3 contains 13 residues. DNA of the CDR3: TGTGCCAGCAGTCTCCCCCGTTCAGATACGCAGTATTTT. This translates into CASSLPRSDTQYF.

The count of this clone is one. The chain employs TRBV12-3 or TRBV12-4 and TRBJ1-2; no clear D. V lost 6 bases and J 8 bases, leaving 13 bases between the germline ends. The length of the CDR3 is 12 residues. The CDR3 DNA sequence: TGTGCCAGCAGCTCGATTCGACAAGGCTACACCTTC. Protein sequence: CASSSIRQGYTF.

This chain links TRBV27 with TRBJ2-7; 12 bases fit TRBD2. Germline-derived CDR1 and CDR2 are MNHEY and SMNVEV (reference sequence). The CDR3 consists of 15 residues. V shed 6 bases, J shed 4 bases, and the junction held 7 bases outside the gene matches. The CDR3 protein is CASRSTSGSLYEQYF. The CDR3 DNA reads TGTGCCAGCAGATCGACTAGCGGGAGTCTGTACGAGCAGTACTTC.

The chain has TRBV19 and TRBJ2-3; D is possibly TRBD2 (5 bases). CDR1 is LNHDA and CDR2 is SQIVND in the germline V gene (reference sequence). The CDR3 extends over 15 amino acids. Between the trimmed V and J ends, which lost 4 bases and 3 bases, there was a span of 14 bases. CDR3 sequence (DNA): TGTGCCAGTAGTACCCGACTCTCGGGGACAGATACGCAGTATTTT. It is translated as CASSTRLSGTDTQYF.